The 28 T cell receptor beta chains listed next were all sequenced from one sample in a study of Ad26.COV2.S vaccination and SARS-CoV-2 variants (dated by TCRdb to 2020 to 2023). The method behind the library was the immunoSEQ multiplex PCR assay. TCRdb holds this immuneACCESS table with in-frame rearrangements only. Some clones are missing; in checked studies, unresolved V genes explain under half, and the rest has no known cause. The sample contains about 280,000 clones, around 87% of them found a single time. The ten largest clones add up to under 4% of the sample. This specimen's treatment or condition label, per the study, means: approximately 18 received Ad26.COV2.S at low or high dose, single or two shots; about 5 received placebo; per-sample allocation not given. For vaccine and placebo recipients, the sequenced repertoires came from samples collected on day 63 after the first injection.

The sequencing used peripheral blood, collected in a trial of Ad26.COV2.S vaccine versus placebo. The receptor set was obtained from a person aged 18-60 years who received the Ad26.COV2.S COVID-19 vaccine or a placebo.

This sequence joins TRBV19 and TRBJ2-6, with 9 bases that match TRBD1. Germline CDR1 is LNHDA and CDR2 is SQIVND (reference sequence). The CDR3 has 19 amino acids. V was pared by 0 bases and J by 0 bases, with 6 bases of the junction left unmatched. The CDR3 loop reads CASSIDRDRVSSGANVLTF. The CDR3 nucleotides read TGTGCCAGTAGTATAGATCGGGACAGGGTATCCTCTGGGGCCAACGTCCTGACTTTC.

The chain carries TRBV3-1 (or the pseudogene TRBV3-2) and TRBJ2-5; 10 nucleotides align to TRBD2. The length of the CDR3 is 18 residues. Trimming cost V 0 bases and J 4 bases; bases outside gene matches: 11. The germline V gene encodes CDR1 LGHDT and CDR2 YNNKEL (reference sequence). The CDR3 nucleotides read TGTGCCAGCAGCCAAGATGGAGCGGGAGGGCCGTTGGGAGAGACCCAGTACTTC. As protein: CASSQDGAGGPLGETQYF.

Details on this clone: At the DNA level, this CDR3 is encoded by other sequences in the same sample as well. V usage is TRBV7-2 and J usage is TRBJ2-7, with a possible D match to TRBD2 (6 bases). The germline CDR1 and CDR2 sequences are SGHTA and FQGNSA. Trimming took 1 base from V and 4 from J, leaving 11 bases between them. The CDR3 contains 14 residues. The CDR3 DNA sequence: TGTGCCAGCAGCTTAGGGGGACGGGGGTACGAGCAGTACTTC. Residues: CASSLGGRGYEQYF.

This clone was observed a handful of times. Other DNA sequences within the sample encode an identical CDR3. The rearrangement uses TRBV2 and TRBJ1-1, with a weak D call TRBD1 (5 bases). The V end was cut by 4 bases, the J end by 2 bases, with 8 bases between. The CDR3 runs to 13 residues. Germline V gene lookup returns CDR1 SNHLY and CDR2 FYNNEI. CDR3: CASSGQGNTEAFF. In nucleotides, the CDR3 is TGTGCCAGCAGTGGGCAGGGCAACACTGAAGCTTTCTTT.

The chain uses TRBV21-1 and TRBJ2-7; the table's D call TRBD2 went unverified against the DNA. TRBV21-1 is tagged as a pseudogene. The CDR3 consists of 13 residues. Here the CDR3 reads CASSKSLTYEQYF. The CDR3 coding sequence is TGTGCCAGCAGCAAGTCACTTACCTACGAGCAGTACTTC.

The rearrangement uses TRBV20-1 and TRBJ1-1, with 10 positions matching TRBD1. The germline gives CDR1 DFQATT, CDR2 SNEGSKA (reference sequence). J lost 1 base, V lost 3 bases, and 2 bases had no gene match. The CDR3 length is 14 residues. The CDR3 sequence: CSASRTGGNTEAFF. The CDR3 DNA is TGCAGTGCTAGTAGGACAGGGGGGAACACTGAAGCTTTCTTT.

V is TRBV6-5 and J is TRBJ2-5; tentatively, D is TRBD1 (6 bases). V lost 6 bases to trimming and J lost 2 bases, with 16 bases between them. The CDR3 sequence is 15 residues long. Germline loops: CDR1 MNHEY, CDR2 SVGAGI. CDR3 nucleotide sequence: TGTGCCAGCAGGGCAACGGGACACCCTCAAGAGACCCAGTACTTC. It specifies CASRATGHPQETQYF.

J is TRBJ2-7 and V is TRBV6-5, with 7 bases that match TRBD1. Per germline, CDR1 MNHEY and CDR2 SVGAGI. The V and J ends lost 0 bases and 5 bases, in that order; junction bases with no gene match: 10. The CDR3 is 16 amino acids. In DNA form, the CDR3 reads TGTGCCAGCAGTTACTCGGTCTTGACAGGGTATAACGAGCAGTACTTC. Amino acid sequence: CASSYSVLTGYNEQYF.

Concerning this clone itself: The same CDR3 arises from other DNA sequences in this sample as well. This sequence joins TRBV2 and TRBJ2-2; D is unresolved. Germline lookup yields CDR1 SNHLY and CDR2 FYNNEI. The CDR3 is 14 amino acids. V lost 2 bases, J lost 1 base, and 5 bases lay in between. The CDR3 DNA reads TGTGCCAGCAGTGAAAATCGGAACACCGGGGAGCTGTTTTTT. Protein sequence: CASSENRNTGELFF.

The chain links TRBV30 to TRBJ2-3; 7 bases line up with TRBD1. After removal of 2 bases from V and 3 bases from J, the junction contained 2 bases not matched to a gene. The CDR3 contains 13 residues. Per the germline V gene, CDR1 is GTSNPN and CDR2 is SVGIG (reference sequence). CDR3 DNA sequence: TGTGCCTGGAGTCGACAGGGTACAGATACGCAGTATTTT. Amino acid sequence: CAWSRQGTDTQYF.

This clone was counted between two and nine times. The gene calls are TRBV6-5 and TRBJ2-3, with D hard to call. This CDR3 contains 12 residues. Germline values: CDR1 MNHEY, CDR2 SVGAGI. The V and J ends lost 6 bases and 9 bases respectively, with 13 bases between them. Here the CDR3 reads CASSREAGTQYF. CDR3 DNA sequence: TGTGCCAGCAGCCGAGAGGCTGGCACGCAGTATTTT.

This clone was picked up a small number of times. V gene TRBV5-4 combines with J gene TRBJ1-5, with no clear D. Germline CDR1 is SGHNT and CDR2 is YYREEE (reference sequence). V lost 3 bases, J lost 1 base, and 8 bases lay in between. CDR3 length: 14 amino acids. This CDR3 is CASSSGISNQPQHF. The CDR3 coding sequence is TGTGCCAGCAGCTCCGGAATAAGCAATCAGCCCCAGCATTTT.

The CDR3 is CASSSTGVNYQPQHF. In DNA form, the CDR3 reads TGTGCCAGCAGTTCGACAGGGGTCAACTATCAGCCCCAGCATTTT. This chain links TRBV6-5 with TRBJ1-5; 8 bases line up with TRBD1. The CDR3 has 15 amino acids. Germline V gene sequence: CDR1 MNHEY, CDR2 SVGAGI. The V segment lost 4 bases and the J segment 5 bases; nucleotides outside the gene matches: 7.

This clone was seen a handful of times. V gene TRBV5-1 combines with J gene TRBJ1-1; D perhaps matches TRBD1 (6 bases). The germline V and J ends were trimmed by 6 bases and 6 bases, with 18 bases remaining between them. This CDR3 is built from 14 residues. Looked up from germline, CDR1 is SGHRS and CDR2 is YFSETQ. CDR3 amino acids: CASIKDRSGSEAFF. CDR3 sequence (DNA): TGCGCCAGCATAAAGGACAGAAGTGGGTCTGAAGCTTTCTTT.

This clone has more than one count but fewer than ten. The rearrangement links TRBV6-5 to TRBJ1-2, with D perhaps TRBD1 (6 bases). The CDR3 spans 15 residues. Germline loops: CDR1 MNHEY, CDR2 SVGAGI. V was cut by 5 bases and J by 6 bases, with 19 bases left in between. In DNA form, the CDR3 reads TGTGCCAGCAGTCCCCGTTTGGGGGCCCTGGATGGCTACACCTTC. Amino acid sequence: CASSPRLGALDGYTF.

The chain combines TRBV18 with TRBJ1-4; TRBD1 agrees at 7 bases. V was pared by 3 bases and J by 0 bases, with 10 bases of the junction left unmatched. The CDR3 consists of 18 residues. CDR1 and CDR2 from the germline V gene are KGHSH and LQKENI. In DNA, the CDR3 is TGTGCCAGCTCACCGACTCCGGGACAGAGACCAACTAATGAAAAACTGTTTTTT. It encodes CASSPTPGQRPTNEKLFF.

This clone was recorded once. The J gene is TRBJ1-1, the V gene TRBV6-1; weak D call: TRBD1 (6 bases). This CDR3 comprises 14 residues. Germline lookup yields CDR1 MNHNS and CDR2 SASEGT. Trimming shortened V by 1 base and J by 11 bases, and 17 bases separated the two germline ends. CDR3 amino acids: CASSEGDRRREAFF. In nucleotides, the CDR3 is TGTGCCAGCAGTGAAGGCGACAGGCGTCGGGAGGCTTTCTTT.

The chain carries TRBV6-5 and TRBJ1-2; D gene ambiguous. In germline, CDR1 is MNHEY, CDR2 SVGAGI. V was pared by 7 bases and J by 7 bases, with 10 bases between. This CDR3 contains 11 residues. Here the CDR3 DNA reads TGTGCCAGCACAGGAGCTGGTGGCTACACCTTC. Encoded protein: CASTGAGGYTF.

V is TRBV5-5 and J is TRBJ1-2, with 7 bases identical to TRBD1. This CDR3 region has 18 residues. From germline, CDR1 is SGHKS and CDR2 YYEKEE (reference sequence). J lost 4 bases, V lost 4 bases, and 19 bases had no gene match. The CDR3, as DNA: TGTGCCAGCAGCCGTACGGGACAGAGAAGAAACGATCTCTATGGCTACACCTTC. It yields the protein CASSRTGQRRNDLYGYTF.

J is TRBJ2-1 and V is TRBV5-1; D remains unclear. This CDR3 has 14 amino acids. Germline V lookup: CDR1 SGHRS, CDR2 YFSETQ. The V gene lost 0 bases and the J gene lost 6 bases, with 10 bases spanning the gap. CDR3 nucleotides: TGCGCCAGCAGCTTGGATGGACGGGCCAATGAGCAGTTCTTC. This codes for CASSLDGRANEQFF.

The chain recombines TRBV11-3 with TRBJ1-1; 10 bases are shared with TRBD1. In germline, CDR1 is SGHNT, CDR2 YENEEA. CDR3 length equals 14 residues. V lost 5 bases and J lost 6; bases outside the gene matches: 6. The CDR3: CASSRTGGSPEAFF. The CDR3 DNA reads TGTGCCAGCAGCCGGACAGGGGGTTCGCCTGAAGCTTTCTTT.

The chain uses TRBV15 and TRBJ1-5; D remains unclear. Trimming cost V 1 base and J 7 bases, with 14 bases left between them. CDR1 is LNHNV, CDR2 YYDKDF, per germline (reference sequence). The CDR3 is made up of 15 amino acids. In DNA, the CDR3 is TGTGCCACCAGCAGAGGTGGGCAGGCACGGCAGCCCCAGCATTTT. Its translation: CATSRGGQARQPQHF.

CDR3 residues: CASSSQTGRSGYTF. The CDR3, as DNA: TGTGCCAGCAGTTCCCAAACAGGGAGGAGCGGCTACACCTTC. This chain uses TRBV6-5 with TRBJ1-2; D perhaps matches TRBD1 (6 bases). In germline, CDR1 is MNHEY, CDR2 SVGAGI. The V and J ends lost 4 bases and 8 bases respectively, with 17 bases between them. CDR3 length: 14 residues.

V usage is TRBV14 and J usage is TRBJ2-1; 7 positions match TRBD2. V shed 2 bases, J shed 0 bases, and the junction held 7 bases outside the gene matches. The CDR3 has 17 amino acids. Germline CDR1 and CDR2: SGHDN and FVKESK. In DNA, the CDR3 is TGTGCCAGCAGCCAATCGACTAGCAGTTACTCCTACAATGAGCAGTTCTTC. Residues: CASSQSTSSYSYNEQFF.

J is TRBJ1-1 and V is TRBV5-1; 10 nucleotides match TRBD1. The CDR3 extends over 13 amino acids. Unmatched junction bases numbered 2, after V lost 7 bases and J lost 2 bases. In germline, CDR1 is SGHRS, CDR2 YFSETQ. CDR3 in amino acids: CASQTGGNTEAFF. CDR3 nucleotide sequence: TGCGCCAGCCAGACAGGGGGCAACACTGAAGCTTTCTTT.

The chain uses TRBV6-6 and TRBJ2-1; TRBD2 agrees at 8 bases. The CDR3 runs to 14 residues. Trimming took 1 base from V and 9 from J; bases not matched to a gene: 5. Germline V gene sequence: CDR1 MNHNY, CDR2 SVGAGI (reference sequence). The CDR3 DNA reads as TGTGCCAGCAGTTACTTGAGCGGGAGTAGTGAGCAGTTCTTC. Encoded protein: CASSYLSGSSEQFF.

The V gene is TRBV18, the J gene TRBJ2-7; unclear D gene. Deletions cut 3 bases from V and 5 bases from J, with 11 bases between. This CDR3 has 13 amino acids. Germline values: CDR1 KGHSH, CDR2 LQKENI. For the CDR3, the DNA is TGTGCCAGCTCACCGGGCAATTTTAACGAGCAGTACTTC. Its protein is CASSPGNFNEQYF.

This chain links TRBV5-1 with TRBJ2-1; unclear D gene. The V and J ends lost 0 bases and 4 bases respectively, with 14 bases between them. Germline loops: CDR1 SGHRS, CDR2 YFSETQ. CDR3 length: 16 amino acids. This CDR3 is CASSLVPEIDYNEQFF. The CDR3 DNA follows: TGCGCCAGCAGCTTGGTTCCGGAAATCGATTACAATGAGCAGTTCTTC.